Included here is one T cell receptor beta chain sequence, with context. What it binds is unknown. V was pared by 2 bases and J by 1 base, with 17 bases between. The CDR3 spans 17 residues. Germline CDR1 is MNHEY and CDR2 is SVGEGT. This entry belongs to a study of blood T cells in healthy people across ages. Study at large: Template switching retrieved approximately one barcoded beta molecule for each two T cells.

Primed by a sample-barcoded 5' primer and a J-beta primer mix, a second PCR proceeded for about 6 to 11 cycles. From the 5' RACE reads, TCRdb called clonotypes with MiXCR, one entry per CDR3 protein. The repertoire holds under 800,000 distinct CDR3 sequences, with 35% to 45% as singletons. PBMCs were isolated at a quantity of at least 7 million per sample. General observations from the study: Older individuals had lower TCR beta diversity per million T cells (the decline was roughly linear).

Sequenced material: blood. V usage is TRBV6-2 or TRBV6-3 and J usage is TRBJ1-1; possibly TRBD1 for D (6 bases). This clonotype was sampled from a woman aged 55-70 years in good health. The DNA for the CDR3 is TGTGCCAGCAGTTACAACCCAGGGGTCGTGCGGAACACTGAAGCTTTCTTT. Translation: CASSYNPGVVRNTEAFF.